This T cell receptor (beta chain) stems from a study of blood T cell repertoires in COVID-19. In the authors' methods: Estimates of nucleated cell counts were drawn from the amplification of reference gene primers. Data came from immunoSEQ multiplex PCR; TCRdb stores just in-frame clones and leaves some out. That table is the source of V, J and clone size, and D and trimming were worked out from the DNA. The data hold a few hundred thousand clones, with approximately 83% observed a single time. Which cohort a participant joined came from the clinical history participants gave. Donors in Cohort 3 counted as recovered after two negative PCRs, clearance, or symptom resolution. The sequence was obtained from a man aged 50 to 60 who had recovered from COVID-19. Input material: PBMCs or T cells enriched from blood (not recorded which).

The DNA of the CDR3 is TGTGCCTGGAGTGGGATCGGGTCAGGGGGCCCCCTTAACTATGGCTACACCTTC. It yields the protein CAWSGIGSGGPLNYGYTF. J is TRBJ1-2 and V is TRBV30; 8 nucleotides match TRBD1. J gave up 1 base and V 1 base, and 14 bases lay outside the gene matches. Germline V CDR1 and CDR2: GTSNPN, SVGIG (reference sequence). CDR3 length: 18 residues.